This T cell receptor (beta chain) was recovered during a study of blood T cells in healthy people across ages. A sample-barcoded 5' primer and a J-beta primer mix were used in a second PCR of roughly 7 to 11 cycles. TCRdb processed the 5' RACE reads anew with MiXCR; each CDR3 protein has one entry. Of roughly 1.6 million distinct CDR3 sequences listed, about 35% are singletons. The CDR3 spans 18 residues. J was trimmed by 5 bases and V by 2 bases; bases with no gene match: 13. Germline V gives CDR1 SGDLS, CDR2 YYNGEE. The chain couples TRBV9 to TRBJ2-1, with 10 bases that match TRBD2. The TCR originated in a woman aged 30 to 39 in good health. Sequenced material: blood. CDR3 coding DNA: TGTGCCAGCAGCGTGCAACTAGCGGGGACGCTCGGGGACAATGAGCAGTTCTTC. It codes for CASSVQLAGTLGDNEQFF.